The 11 T cell receptor beta chains reported below all come from one sample, sequenced in a study of CD8 T cells in ankylosing spondylitis. No antigen has been assigned to these receptors. In TCRdb, the 5' RACE reads were re-called with MiXCR into one record per CDR3 protein. The sample records 75,000 to 95,000 distinct CDR3 sequences, roughly 8.5% being singletons. Study outcomes and limitations: A TCR beta motif of under 10 highly homologous variants seemed to mark ankylosing spondylitis blood.

Input material: blood, either unsorted or a sorted T cell fraction (not recorded which). Source of these receptors: a male donor with ankylosing spondylitis.

This clonotype appeared many times. The rearrangement links TRBV6-6 to TRBJ2-1; D possibly corresponds to TRBD2 (6 bases). Trimming pared 3 bases from V and 9 bases from J, leaving 9 bases between. The V gene's germline CDR1 is MNHNY and CDR2 SVGAGI (reference sequence). The CDR3 length is 12 residues. The CDR3 loop is CASSYMGGEQFF. The CDR3 DNA reads TGTGCCAGCAGTTATATGGGAGGTGAGCAGTTCTTC.

This clonotype appeared a few times. The chain joins TRBV6-1 to TRBJ1-1; 10 bases agree with TRBD1. The length of the CDR3 is 14 residues. Per the germline V gene, CDR1 is MNHNS and CDR2 is SASEGT. With V trimmed by 4 bases and J by 4 bases, 3 bases remained unmatched. The CDR3 loop is CASSGQGASTEAFF. In DNA, the CDR3 is TGTGCCAGCAGTGGACAGGGGGCGAGCACTGAAGCTTTCTTT.

This clonotype was found many times. The chain is built from TRBV27 and TRBJ2-1, with a tentative D call TRBD2 (6 bases). The CDR3 spans 15 residues. Trimming stripped 5 bases from V and 6 bases from J, with 17 bases between. In germline, CDR1 is MNHEY, CDR2 SMNVEV (reference sequence). CDR3 amino acids: CASSPTSPFRNEQFF. The DNA for the CDR3 is TGTGCCAGCAGTCCCACTAGCCCCTTCCGCAATGAGCAGTTCTTC.

The CDR3 is CASSFGGWTEAFF. In DNA form, the CDR3 reads TGTGCCAGCAGTTTTGGGGGCTGGACTGAAGCTTTCTTT. The gene calls are TRBV27 and TRBJ1-1; perhaps TRBD1 as D (6 bases). V was trimmed by 3 bases and J by 5 bases, leaving 10 bases between them. This CDR3 comprises 13 residues. Germline V gene lookup returns CDR1 MNHEY and CDR2 SMNVEV (reference sequence).

This clonotype was detected a few times. The V call is TRBV9, the J call TRBJ2-7; possibly TRBD2 for D (6 bases). Deletions cut 0 bases from V and 1 base from J, with 11 bases between. Germline CDR1 reads SGDLS; CDR2 reads YYNGEE. This CDR3 has 15 residues. CDR3 bases: TGTGCCAGCAGCGTAGCGGGCGGGGAATCCTACGAGCAGTACTTC. It is translated as CASSVAGGESYEQYF.

This clonotype was seen repeatedly, ten times or more. The gene calls are TRBV27 and TRBJ1-2; no definite D call. Trimming removed 3 bases at V and 2 bases at J, with 7 bases between. Germline CDR1 reads MNHEY; CDR2 reads SMNVEV (reference sequence). The CDR3 spans 13 residues. CDR3 residues: CASSFGQNYGYTF. Here the CDR3 DNA reads TGTGCCAGCAGTTTCGGGCAGAACTATGGCTACACCTTC.

The sample holds a few counts of this clonotype. The chain employs TRBV25-1 and TRBJ1-2; no definite D call. The CDR3 totals 15 residues. Germline V lookup: CDR1 MGHDK, CDR2 SYGVNS. V dropped 1 base and J dropped 2 bases, with 11 bases sitting between them. The CDR3 loop is CASSEFTQPNYGYTF. The CDR3 region has the DNA TGTGCCAGCAGTGAATTCACACAACCAAACTATGGCTACACCTTC.

Ten or more counts support this clonotype. The J gene is TRBJ2-7, the V gene TRBV11-1; the match to TRBD2 covers 7 bases. After removal of 1 base from V and 4 bases from J, the junction contained 19 bases not matched to a gene. The CDR3 spans 19 residues. Germline CDR1 is SGHAT and CDR2 is FQDESV (reference sequence). CDR3 in DNA: TGTGCCAGCAGCTTAGAGGGGCTAGCGGACCCTCGATGCTGGTACGAGCAGTACGTC. It is translated as CASSLEGLADPRCWYEQYV.

This clonotype was detected many times. The rearrangement uses TRBV11-2 and TRBJ2-5; no clear D gene. This CDR3 is 13 amino acids long. The V end was cut by 5 bases, the J end by 1 base, with 8 bases between. Germline CDR1 and CDR2: SGHAT and FQNNGV. The CDR3 spells CASSPSAQETQYF. In DNA, the CDR3 is TGTGCCAGCAGCCCGAGTGCCCAAGAGACCCAGTACTTC.

This clonotype has more than one count but fewer than ten. V gene TRBV11-2 combines with J gene TRBJ1-4; 10 bases align to TRBD1. Germline CDR1 reads SGHAT; CDR2 reads FQNNGV. V shed 1 base and J 3 bases; nucleotides not matched to a gene: 2. This CDR3 is 16 amino acids long. Here the CDR3 reads CASSLGQGASNEKLFF. The CDR3 region has the DNA TGTGCCAGCAGCTTAGGACAGGGGGCGTCTAATGAAAAACTGTTTTTT. Using reference TRBV11-2 and TRBJ1-4 for the parts outside the CDR3, the full variable domain is EAGVAQSPRYKIIEKRQSVAFWCNPISGHATLYWYQQILGQGPKLLIQFQNNGVVDDSQLPKDRFSAERLKGVDSTLKIQPAKLEDSAVYLCASSLGQGASNEKLFFGSGTQLSVL.

This clonotype was picked up many times. This chain uses TRBV19 with TRBJ2-1, with D perhaps TRBD2 (6 bases). Germline CDR1 LNHDA, CDR2 SQIVND (reference sequence). Trimming left V 2 bases short and J 5 bases short, with 10 bases between. The CDR3 is made up of 14 amino acids. The CDR3 region is CASSITGENNEQFF. The CDR3 coding sequence is TGTGCCAGTAGTATAACGGGAGAGAACAATGAGCAGTTCTTC.